These T cell receptor beta chains were read from a single sample in a study of regulatory T cells in long-lasting Graves disease. TCRdb re-called the multiplex PCR reads through MiXCR, storing one row per CDR3 protein. This sample has about 430,000 distinct CDR3 sequences, with under 25% found just once. The specimen was peripheral blood mononuclear cells (PBMCs), collected when the disease was refractory, from a patient treated with antithyroid drugs. Source of these receptors: a female donor with Graves disease. Both conserved end residues are part of each CDR3. A D gene is named only where the DNA matches it firmly. Part of the rows lack a size; the others show once, few, many or a class for expanded clones.

J,size,D,V,DNA,CDR3
TRBJ1-1,-,-,TRBV5-1,TGCGCCAGCAGCTTGCGACCCGGGGGGAGGGCTGAAGCTTTCTTT,CASSLRPGGRAEAFF
TRBJ2-1,-,TRBD2,TRBV14,TGTGCCAGCAGCCAGGGACTAGCGGGAGTCGGAAGGCAGTTCTTC,CASSQGLAGVGRQFF
TRBJ2-3,-,TRBD1,TRBV6-2/TRBV6-3,TGTGCCAGCAGTGCCGGGACAGGGGTGACAGATACGCAGTATTTT,CASSAGTGVTDTQYF
TRBJ1-2,few,-,TRBV29-1,TGCAGCGTTGATTCCGGTCCCTATGGCTACACCTTC,CSVDSGPYGYTF
TRBJ2-3,few,-,TRBV20-1,TGCAGTGCACTTACAGATACGCAGTATTTT,CSALTDTQYF
TRBJ2-7,-,TRBD2,TRBV30,TGTGCCTGGAGAGACTCGGGGGGGGTCTACGAGCAGTACTTC,CAWRDSGGVYEQYF
TRBJ2-5,many,-,TRBV3-1,TGTGCCAGCAGCCTAACATTGTACCAAGAGACCCAGTACTTC,CASSLTLYQETQYF
TRBJ1-3,many,TRBD1,TRBV30,TGTGCCTGGAGGAGGGACAGGTCTGGAAACACCATATATTTT,CAWRRDRSGNTIYF
TRBJ1-5,few,TRBD1,TRBV28,TGTGCCAGCAGATTGCGGGACAGGGTCTACCAGCCCCAGCATTTT,CASRLRDRVYQPQHF
TRBJ1-2,many,TRBD1,TRBV10-2,TGCGCCAGCGCCGTTTGGGACAGGGGGCTAGGCTACACCTTC,CASAVWDRGLGYTF
TRBJ2-3,-,-,TRBV27,TGTGCCAGCAGTTTGGGTCGACAGCCCACAGATACGCAGTATTTT,CASSLGRQPTDTQYF
TRBJ2-7,-,-,TRBV19,TGTGCCAGTAGTACCCCTGGGGCCTACGAGCAGTACTTC,CASSTPGAYEQYF
TRBJ2-7,many,TRBD2,TRBV28,TGTGCCAGCAGTTCTCCGGGGGGATCGTACGAGCAGTACTTC,CASSSPGGSYEQYF
TRBJ1-5,many,-,TRBV7-8,TGTGCCAGCAGCTTAGGGGGTAGGGGCGGCCAGCCCCAGCATTTT,CASSLGGRGGQPQHF
TRBJ2-2,many,-,TRBV6-5,TGTGCCAGCAGTTACTCTGCAGCTAGGGCGTCGAACACCGGGGAGCTGTTTTTT,CASSYSAARASNTGELFF
TRBJ2-7,many,-,TRBV11-2,TGTGCCAGCAGCCGACCCGGGGATTACGAGCAGTACTTC,CASSRPGDYEQYF
TRBJ2-1,-,-,TRBV6-2/TRBV6-3,TGTGCCAGCAGTGATCCCACGACCTGGAGCTCCTACAATGAGCAGTTCTTC,CASSDPTTWSSYNEQFF
TRBJ2-3,-,-,TRBV7-2,TGTGCCAGCAGCTTATTGTCCTCCGATACGCAGTATTTT,CASSLLSSDTQYF
TRBJ2-2,-,TRBD2,TRBV28,TGTGCCAGCAGTCCAGGACTAGCGGGAGGGAGCACCGGGGAGCTGTTTTTT,CASSPGLAGGSTGELFF
TRBJ1-2,-,-,TRBV15,TGTGCCACCAGACCCTCAGGCCCAGGGTCGGGTGGCTACACCTTC,CATRPSGPGSGGYTF
TRBJ1-5,few,-,TRBV24-1,TGTGCCACCAGTGATGGGACGGGATATAGCAATCAGCCCCAGCATTTT,CATSDGTGYSNQPQHF
TRBJ2-7,-,TRBD2,TRBV5-6,TGTGCCAGCGGGACTAGCGGGACCTCCTACGAGCAGTACTTC,CASGTSGTSYEQYF
TRBJ1-5,-,-,TRBV20-1,TGCAGTGCTAGTCTGAGTAATCAGCCCCAGCATTTT,CSASLSNQPQHF
TRBJ1-2,many,-,TRBV11-2,TGTGCCAGCAGCTTAGGGCAAGGCTACACCTTC,CASSLGQGYTF
TRBJ1-5,few,-,TRBV19,TGTGCCAGTAGTGACCTACAGGGCCCCAATCAGCCCCAGCATTTT,CASSDLQGPNQPQHF
TRBJ1-5,-,-,TRBV27,TGTGCCAGCAGTCGGGGGGGGGATCAGCCCCAGCATTTT,CASSRGGDQPQHF
TRBJ2-5,few,TRBD1,TRBV5-6,TGTGCCAGCAGTGGGGACAGGGGGGGGCAAGAGACCCAGTACTTC,CASSGDRGGQETQYF
TRBJ2-2,-,-,TRBV10-3,TGTGCCATCAAAGGCGCCATCCCCGGGGAGCTGTTTTTT,CAIKGAIPGELFF
TRBJ2-7,-,TRBD2,TRBV12-3/TRBV12-4,TGTGCCAGCAGTTTAGGCGTTAGCGGGACTTCCTACGAGCAGTACTTC,CASSLGVSGTSYEQYF
TRBJ1-2,-,-,TRBV27,TGTGCCAGCAGTATCCGGGACGGCAACTATGGCTACACCTTC,CASSIRDGNYGYTF
TRBJ1-1,-,TRBD1,TRBV19,TGTGCCAGTAGGTCCCGGGACAGGGAGAACACTGAAGCTTTCTTT,CASRSRDRENTEAFF
TRBJ2-7,many,TRBD1,TRBV12-3/TRBV12-4,TGCGCCAGCAGCTTTGACAGGGCCTACGAGCAGTACTTC,CASSFDRAYEQYF
TRBJ2-2,many,-,TRBV5-1,TGCGCCAGCAGCTTGGAAGGCGGGGAGCTGTTTTTT,CASSLEGGELFF
TRBJ2-1,few,TRBD2,TRBV2,TGTGCCAGCAGTCAAGCCCTAGCGGGAGGGCACAATGAGCAGTTCTTC,CASSQALAGGHNEQFF
TRBJ2-5,many,TRBD2,TRBV20-1,TGCAGTGCTAGAGCGGGAGGGATACAAGAGACCCAGTACTTC,CSARAGGIQETQYF
TRBJ2-1,-,-,TRBV14,TGTGCCAGCAGCCAAGATCGTAGGGAAGGGGGTGAGCAGTTCTTC,CASSQDRREGGEQFF